This TCR beta chain originates from a study of T-cell reconstitution after alpha-beta-depleted transplantation in children. Unique molecular identifiers were used in preparing the TCRbeta library. From the PCR reads, TCRdb called clonotypes with MiXCR, one entry per CDR3 protein. The sample gives hundreds of thousands of distinct CDR3 sequences, about an eighth of which show up once; 0.79% is in the top ten. With regard to this clonotype: Antigen: not known.

Study observations and caveats: Several hundred expanded graft clones reportedly supplied alpha-beta T cells about two months after transplant.

Trimming removed 5 bases at V and 2 bases at J, with 15 bases between. In germline, CDR1 is SGHRS, CDR2 YFSETQ. The CDR3 extends over 15 amino acids. The sample in question was PBMCs, obtained before TCRalphabeta/CD19-depleted stem cell transplant. The rearrangement uses TRBV5-1 and TRBJ2-3; D not resolved. The TCR comes from a girl aged 2-9 years with congenital amegakaryocytic thrombocytopenia, due to receive a stem cell transplant. The CDR3 protein is CASRREQRNTDTQYF. Written as DNA, the CDR3 is TGCGCCAGCAGAAGAGAACAGAGGAACACAGATACGCAGTATTTT.